Below, 27 T cell receptor beta chains from the same sample are listed, as sequenced in a study of cytomegalovirus exposure and HLA in healthy donors. With 60 Vbeta and 13 Jbeta primers, the PCR was carried out. The assay was immunoSEQ multiplex PCR, and TCRdb's table has in-frame clones only and misses some. Of 100,000 or so clones listed, around 80% are singletons. The sequenced sample consisted of PBMCs. These receptor sequences come from a man aged 35 to 55 in good health and CMV-seropositive.

J is TRBJ1-4 and V is TRBV6-5, with a possible D match to TRBD1 (6 bases). The ends were cut back, 2 bases at V and 4 bases at J, with 14 bases in the middle. Looked up from germline, CDR1 is MNHEY and CDR2 is SVGAGI. This CDR3 spans 16 amino acids. Here the CDR3 reads CASSYTTPGVNEKLFF. In DNA, the CDR3 is TGTGCCAGCAGTTACACGACGCCAGGGGTTAATGAAAAACTGTTTTTT.

The rearrangement joins TRBV28 to TRBJ1-2, with D unresolved. The CDR3 is 14 amino acids. The germline CDR1 and CDR2 sequences are MDHEN and SYDVKM. The V gene lost 5 bases and the J gene lost 5 bases, with 15 bases spanning the gap. CDR3 in amino acids: CASSTPYLLYGYTF. The CDR3 nucleotides read TGTGCCAGCAGTACCCCATATTTACTTTATGGCTACACCTTC.

This clone was found once. The CDR3 region has the DNA TGCGCCAGCAGCCAGCCGCAAGGGACAGGAGCTGCCCAAGAGACCCAGTACTTC. Protein sequence: CASSQPQGTGAAQETQYF. This sequence joins TRBV5-1 and TRBJ2-5, with 8 positions matching TRBD1. The length of the CDR3 is 18 residues. Germline V lookup: CDR1 SGHRS, CDR2 YFSETQ. After removal of 4 bases from V and 1 base from J, the junction contained 15 bases not matched to a gene.

The rearrangement links TRBV5-1 to TRBJ2-7; 7 bases align to TRBD2. Germline CDR1 and CDR2: SGHRS and YFSETQ. Unmatched junction bases numbered 3, after V lost 1 base and J lost 2 bases. The CDR3 loop spans 14 amino acids. The CDR3 reads CASSLSGRAYEQYF. In DNA, the CDR3 is TGCGCCAGCAGCTTGTCGGGGAGGGCCTACGAGCAGTACTTC.

This chain uses TRBV13 with TRBJ2-1; TRBD1 might be the D (6 bases). The germline gives CDR1 PRHDT, CDR2 FYEKMQ (reference sequence). Trimming cost V 6 bases and J 6 bases, with 30 bases left between them. CDR3 length: 19 amino acids. The CDR3 sequence is CASSPPRGRSGVHGNEQFF. The DNA of the CDR3 is TGTGCCAGCAGTCCCCCCCGCGGACGGTCAGGGGTCCATGGCAATGAGCAGTTCTTC.

The chain joins TRBV11-2 to TRBJ1-2, with TRBD1 matching over 9 bases. CDR3 length: 15 amino acids. Germline CDR1 and CDR2: SGHAT and FQNNGV. V shed 5 bases, J shed 5 bases, and the junction held 9 bases outside the gene matches. The CDR3 reads CASSPLDRGPYGYTF. For the CDR3, the DNA is TGTGCCAGCAGCCCGTTGGACAGGGGACCATATGGCTACACCTTC.

The chain links TRBV5-1 to TRBJ2-5; 12 bases are a match to TRBD2. V shed 5 bases and J 5 bases; nucleotides not matched to a gene: 7. The CDR3 totals 15 residues. From germline, CDR1 is SGHRS and CDR2 YFSETQ. The CDR3 DNA reads as TGCGCCAGCAGGGAGGGACTAGCGGGCGGCGAGACCCAGTACTTC. As protein: CASREGLAGGETQYF. Looking up the rest from reference TRBV5-1 and TRBJ2-5 gives the full variable domain: KAGVTQTPRYLIKTRGQQVTLSCSPISGHRSVSWYQQTPGQGLQFLFEYFSETQRNKGNFPGRFSGRQFSNSRSEMNVSTLELGDSALYLCASREGLAGGETQYFGPGTRLLVL.

The CDR3: CASLSGTGVEKLFF. The CDR3 DNA follows: TGTGCCAGCCTCTCCGGGACAGGGGTAGAAAAACTGTTTTTT. This chain links TRBV28 with TRBJ1-4; 10 nucleotides match TRBD1. Germline V CDR1 and CDR2: MDHEN, SYDVKM. V lost 8 bases and J lost 8; bases outside the gene matches: 8. CDR3 length equals 14 residues. Variable domain in full (rest from reference TRBV28 and TRBJ1-4): DVKVTQSSRYLVKRTGEKVFLECVQDMDHENMFWYRQDPGLGLRLIYFSYDVKMKEKGDIPEGYSVSREKKERFSLILESASTNQTSMYLCASLSGTGVEKLFFGSGTQLSVL.

Written as DNA, the CDR3 is TGTGCCAGCAGTTCTTTCGGTTCTGGGGCCAACGTCCTGACTTTC. Translation: CASSSFGSGANVLTF. This chain connects TRBV27 to TRBJ2-6; D remains ambiguous. The CDR3 length is 15 residues. Germline assignment: CDR1 MNHEY and CDR2 SMNVEV (reference sequence). Trimming removed 4 bases from V and 1 base from J, with 8 bases in between.

The rearrangement joins TRBV19 to TRBJ1-1; TRBD1 aligns across 9 bases. There are 12 residues in the CDR3. With 4 bases clipped from V and 10 bases from J, the junction kept 4 bases outside the gene matches. Germline lookup yields CDR1 LNHDA and CDR2 SQIVND (reference sequence). The DNA of the CDR3 is TGTGCCAGTAGTAGCACAGGGGGCGCAGCTTTCTTT. Translation gives CASSSTGGAAFF.

The chain carries TRBV7-6 and TRBJ2-7, with 9 bases lining up with TRBD1. Trimming removed 6 bases from V and 4 bases from J; junction bases left unmatched: 10. The length of the CDR3 is 15 residues. The germline V gene encodes CDR1 SGHVS and CDR2 FNYEAQ. In DNA form, the CDR3 reads TGTGCCAGCAGTGAAACCGGGACAGGGAATTACGAGCAGTACTTC. Its protein is CASSETGTGNYEQYF.

Only a few counts were recorded for this clone. CDR3 sequence: CASSLDRGGREQYF. The CDR3 nucleotides read TGTGCCAGCAGCTTAGATAGAGGGGGAAGAGAGCAGTACTTC. This sequence joins TRBV11-2 and TRBJ2-7, with D perhaps matching TRBD1 (6 bases). The CDR3 runs 14 residues. Looked up from germline, CDR1 is SGHAT and CDR2 is FQNNGV. V lost 0 bases, J lost 7 bases, and 13 bases lay in between.

In its sample, this clone was seen once. The V and J genes are TRBV19 and TRBJ1-2; TRBD1 is a possible D gene (6 bases). Between the trimmed V and J ends, which lost 2 bases and 6 bases, there was a span of 16 bases. Germline values: CDR1 LNHDA, CDR2 SQIVND (reference sequence). The CDR3 spans 15 residues. Written as DNA, the CDR3 is TGTGCCAGTAGTATATCGAGCAGTAAGGGGGATGGCTACACCTTC. Protein: CASSISSSKGDGYTF.

The chain recombines TRBV30 with TRBJ1-5; the D gene is possibly TRBD1 (5 bases). There are 12 residues in the CDR3. Germline V gene lookup returns CDR1 GTSNPN and CDR2 SVGIG (reference sequence). V dropped 5 bases and J dropped 6 bases, with 11 bases sitting between them. CDR3 nucleotides: TGTGCCTGGGCACAGGAACCTCAGCCCCAGCATTTT. Protein sequence: CAWAQEPQPQHF.

The rearrangement links TRBV19 to TRBJ2-3, with TRBD1 identical over 7 bases. Trimming removed 4 bases from V and 0 bases from J; junction bases left unmatched: 7. This CDR3 has 16 amino acids. Germline V gives CDR1 LNHDA, CDR2 SQIVND (reference sequence). The CDR3 coding sequence is TGTGCCAGTAGTAGTTCATCGGGACAGAGCACAGATACGCAGTATTTT. Translated, it gives CASSSSSGQSTDTQYF.

The genes are TRBV27 and TRBJ2-2; 7 bases map to TRBD2. The CDR3 is 18 amino acids. V lost 1 base to trimming and J lost 0 bases; unmatched junction nucleotides: 8. Germline lookup yields CDR1 MNHEY and CDR2 SMNVEV (reference sequence). This chain's CDR3 is CASSLLGELAPNTGELFF. The CDR3 bases are TGTGCCAGCAGTTTATTAGGAGAACTAGCGCCGAACACCGGGGAGCTGTTTTTT.

This clone was detected a few times. The rearrangement links TRBV4-1 to TRBJ1-2; D is possibly TRBD1 (5 bases). The CDR3 consists of 16 residues. Per the germline V gene, CDR1 is MGHRA and CDR2 is YSYEKL. V lost 0 bases to trimming and J lost 0 bases, with 11 bases between them. This CDR3 reads CASSQDHRRANYGYTF. CDR3 DNA sequence: TGCGCCAGCAGCCAAGACCACAGGAGAGCTAACTATGGCTACACCTTC.

The chain uses TRBV28 and TRBJ2-2, with TRBD1 identical over 10 bases. The germline gives CDR1 MDHEN, CDR2 SYDVKM. The CDR3 is 15 amino acids. The V gene end was trimmed by 5 bases and the J gene end by 6 bases; junction bases not matched to a gene: 6. In nucleotides, the CDR3 is TGTGCCAGCAGTAGACAGGGGGCAGGCCCCGGGGAGCTGTTTTTT. Translation gives CASSRQGAGPGELFF. Complete variable domain (other parts from reference TRBV28 and TRBJ2-2): DVKVTQSSRYLVKRTGEKVFLECVQDMDHENMFWYRQDPGLGLRLIYFSYDVKMKEKGDIPEGYSVSREKKERFSLILESASTNQTSMYLCASSRQGAGPGELFFGEGSRLTVL.

This chain uses TRBV14 with TRBJ2-2; maybe TRBD2 (5 bases). CDR1 is SGHDN, CDR2 FVKESK, per germline. Trimming took off 4 bases at V and 6 bases at J, with 12 bases between the two ends. This CDR3 spans 14 amino acids. This CDR3 reads CASSLNLRAGELFF. In nucleotides, the CDR3 is TGTGCCAGCAGCCTGAATCTGCGGGCCGGGGAGCTGTTTTTT.

V is TRBV29-1 and J is TRBJ1-2; D is ambiguous. This CDR3 comprises 13 residues. Trimming cost V 5 bases and J 0 bases, with 10 bases left between them. Germline assignment: CDR1 SQVTM and CDR2 ANQGSEA. The CDR3 region has the DNA TGCAGCGTTCAGAGACAAGCTAACTATGGCTACACCTTC. Its translation is CSVQRQANYGYTF.

The chain recombines TRBV6-5 with TRBJ2-7, with 11 bases that match TRBD2. The CDR3 has 15 residues. Looked up from germline, CDR1 is MNHEY and CDR2 is SVGAGI. The V gene end was trimmed by 5 bases and the J gene end by 4 bases; junction bases not matched to a gene: 7. CDR3 nucleotides: TGTGCCAGCAGTCGTCTAGCGGGGGGTTCTTACGAGCAGTACTTC. Protein product: CASSRLAGGSYEQYF.

The chain has TRBV2 and TRBJ2-1, with TRBD1 matching over 7 bases. The junction had 12 bases not matched to a gene; V was cut back by 6 bases and J by 4 bases. Germline V gene data show CDR1 as SNHLY and CDR2 as FYNNEI. This CDR3 comprises 16 residues. The CDR3 reads CASRLEGQLSYNEQFF. CDR3 sequence (DNA): TGTGCCAGCAGGTTAGAGGGACAGCTTTCTTACAATGAGCAGTTCTTC.

The chain employs TRBV6-1 and TRBJ1-5, with D perhaps TRBD1 (5 bases). The CDR3 runs 15 residues. Germline assignment: CDR1 MNHNS and CDR2 SASEGT. V dropped 6 bases and J dropped 3 bases, with 15 bases sitting between them. The DNA of the CDR3 is TGTGCCAGCAGGGGGCAGGGCCAATCCAATCAGCCCCAGCATTTT. Protein product: CASRGQGQSNQPQHF.

The chain couples TRBV7-9 to TRBJ1-5, with D possibly TRBD1 on 5 matching bases. Germline V lookup: CDR1 SEHNR, CDR2 FQNEAQ (reference sequence). V dropped 1 base and J dropped 7 bases, with 14 bases sitting between them. The CDR3 length is 15 residues. The CDR3 bases are TGTGCCAGCAGCTTAGGTGGTCGGAGGGGACAGCCCCAGCATTTT. Translation gives CASSLGGRRGQPQHF.

J is TRBJ1-1 and V is TRBV28, with 10 bases that match TRBD1. The germline CDR1 and CDR2 sequences are MDHEN and SYDVKM. Trimming cost V 4 bases and J 2 bases; bases outside gene matches: 10. The CDR3 sequence is 17 residues long. CDR3 bases: TGTGCCAGCAGTTCCCTGACAGGGGGCTCTGGTAACACTGAAGCTTTCTTT. It is translated as CASSSLTGGSGNTEAFF.

Only one count was recorded for this clone. The chain is built from TRBV2 and TRBJ1-3; D call uncertain. There are 12 residues in the CDR3. V dropped 7 bases and J dropped 9 bases, with 13 bases sitting between them. The germline gives CDR1 SNHLY, CDR2 FYNNEI. This CDR3 is CASNALSGTIYF. CDR3 nucleotides: TGTGCCAGCAATGCCCTATCGGGCACCATATATTTT. Full variable domain (rest looked up from reference TRBV2 and TRBJ1-3): EPEVTQTPSHQVTQMGQEVILRCVPISNHLYFYWYRQILGQKVEFLVSFYNNEISEKSEIFDDQFSVERPDGSNFTLKIRSTKLEDSAMYFCASNALSGTIYFGEGSWLTVV.

The chain joins TRBV5-4 to TRBJ2-3, with 14 bases that match TRBD2. V trimming: 4 bases; J trimming: 3 bases; junction bases outside the gene matches: 4. The CDR3 has 16 residues. Germline-derived CDR1 and CDR2 are SGHNT and YYREEE (reference sequence). This CDR3 reads CASSGTSGRLTDTQYF. The CDR3 DNA reads as TGTGCCAGCAGCGGGACTAGCGGGAGACTTACAGATACGCAGTATTTT.